This TCR beta chain was sequenced in a study of cytotoxic CD8 clonotypes in ibrutinib-treated CLL. The CDR3 is 15 amino acids. V was shortened by 2 bases and J by 5 bases, with 15 bases between the two germline ends. Germline V gives CDR1 MNHEY, CDR2 SMNVEV (reference sequence). Generated by immunoSEQ multiplex PCR, the TCRdb table keeps only in-frame clones and is missing some. The sample carries fewer than 400,000 clones, under 70% recorded once. Worth noting for this clone: The same CDR3 can be traced to other DNA sequences in this sample.

The source material was PBMCs, sampled after 36 months of ibrutinib treatment. This TCR was recovered from a human donor with chronic lymphocytic leukemia. V usage is TRBV27 and J usage is TRBJ1-2; weak D call: TRBD1 (6 bases). The CDR3 DNA reads TGTGCCAGCAGTTTAACTGGGGGCGCGGGATATGGCTACACCTTC. This codes for CASSLTGGAGYGYTF.